This TCR beta chain was identified in a study of vaccination and CD4 T cells after COVID-19. Across the whole study: Vaccination of participants consisted of two doses of either BNT162b2 or mRNA-1273 vaccine.

TCRdb used MiXCR to reprocess the PCR reads, holding one entry per CDR3 protein. The sample yields some 15,000 distinct CDR3 sequences, around 69% seen once. The J segment lost 0 bases and the V segment lost 0 bases, leaving 5 bases of the junction unmatched. The CDR3 covers 16 residues. CDR1 is DFQATT, CDR2 SNEGSKA, per germline (reference sequence). The material was CD4+ T cells from blood, obtained after SARS-CoV-2 vaccination. The receptor's source is a human donor who had recovered from COVID-19. The chain joins TRBV20-1 to TRBJ1-5; 7 nucleotides line up with TRBD1. The CDR3 here is CSARDSTGRSNQPQHF. The CDR3 nucleotides are TGCAGTGCTAGAGATTCGACAGGGCGTAGCAATCAGCCCCAGCATTTT.